These T cell receptor beta chains were read from a single sample in a study of blood T cell repertoires in COVID-19. The method was immunoSEQ multiplex PCR; TCRdb's version includes in-frame clones alone and lacks a portion of them. The profile shows about 47,000 clones, approximately 89% of them singletons. Sequences were obtained from peripheral blood. These receptor sequences come from a human donor with active COVID-19. The donor label of this sample is uncertain. The CDR3 runs from the conserved cysteine through the conserved F or W. The D gene is left open where the match is weak. Clone size is not always given. Where it is, it says once, few, many or a class for expanded clones.

j_call d_call clone_size v_call cdr3_aa cdr3_nt
TRBJ2-7 TRBD1 medium-sized TRBV6-6 CASSVRTGVSYEQYF TGTGCCAGCAGCGTTAGGACAGGGGTCTCCTACGAGCAGTACTTC
TRBJ1-2 NA once TRBV5-1 CASSLQGSSYGYTF TGCGCCAGCAGCTTGCAGGGGAGTAGTTATGGCTACACCTTC
TRBJ2-1 NA NA TRBV11-3 CASSNLAVNEQFF TGTGCCAGCAGCAACTTAGCCGTCAATGAGCAGTTCTTC
TRBJ1-3 NA NA TRBV14 CASSQDQGYTIYF TGTGCCAGCAGCCAAGATCAGGGGTACACCATATATTTT
TRBJ2-3 NA NA TRBV7-7 CASSLQVADTQYF TGTGCTAGCAGTCTACAGGTCGCAGATACGCAGTATTTT
TRBJ2-7 TRBD2 NA TRBV7-2 CASSFARTSGSHEQYF TGTGCCAGCAGCTTCGCGAGAACTAGCGGGAGCCACGAGCAGTACTTC
TRBJ2-3 TRBD2 NA TRBV23-1 CASRGGVADTQYF TGCGCCAGCAGGGGAGGGGTCGCAGATACGCAGTATTTT
TRBJ2-3 TRBD1 NA TRBV3-1/TRBV3-2 CASSTRTGSTDTQYF TGTGCCAGCAGCACTAGGACAGGGTCCACAGATACGCAGTATTTT
TRBJ2-7 NA NA TRBV28 CASSLKRTRYEQYF TGTGCCAGCAGTTTAAAGAGGACACGCTACGAGCAGTACTTC
TRBJ2-7 NA NA TRBV11-2 CASRPGAYEQYF TGTGCCAGCAGACCAGGGGCCTACGAGCAGTACTTC
TRBJ2-2 NA NA TRBV24-1 CATSGVEAGMGTGELFF TGTGCCACCTCGGGGGTCGAGGCAGGGATGGGCACCGGGGAGCTGTTTTTT
TRBJ2-3 TRBD2 NA TRBV5-1 CASGSSGVSTDTQYF TGCGCCAGCGGGTCTAGCGGAGTTAGCACAGATACGCAGTATTTT
TRBJ1-5 NA NA TRBV20-1 CSASEYSNQPQHF TGCAGTGCTAGTGAATATAGCAATCAGCCCCAGCATTTT
TRBJ2-6 NA NA TRBV18 CASSPRQPTGIFNVLTF TGTGCCAGCTCACCACGTCAACCTACAGGTATATTCAACGTCCTGACTTTC
TRBJ2-4 NA NA TRBV11-2 CASSLALASPIQYF TGTGCCAGCAGCTTAGCGTTGGCTAGTCCCATTCAGTACTTC
TRBJ2-7 NA NA TRBV28 CASRPLGGRIIDEQYF TGTGCCAGCAGGCCATTGGGGGGGCGAATCATTGACGAGCAGTACTTC
TRBJ2-7 NA NA TRBV25-1 CASSEGGTITSYEQYF TGTGCCAGCAGTGAAGGGGGGACCATCACTTCCTACGAGCAGTACTTC
TRBJ1-2 TRBD1 NA TRBV10-2 CASSLPDQRQGGGYTF TGCGCCAGCAGCCTACCCGACCAGAGACAGGGTGGTGGCTACACCTTC
TRBJ2-1 TRBD1 NA TRBV4-2 CASSQDTGDEQFF TGTGCCAGCAGCCAAGATACAGGGGATGAGCAGTTCTTC
TRBJ2-1 TRBD2 NA TRBV2 CASTLRTSGNSYNEQFF TGTGCCAGCACCCTTCGGACTAGCGGGAACTCCTACAATGAGCAGTTCTTC
TRBJ1-2 NA NA TRBV6-6 CASSYSGGNYGYTF TGTGCCAGCAGTTACAGTGGAGGGAACTATGGCTACACCTTC
TRBJ2-7 TRBD1 NA TRBV30 CAGNGQGYEQYF TGTGCCGGGAACGGACAGGGCTACGAGCAGTACTTC
TRBJ2-7 TRBD1 NA TRBV7-9 CASSLIGGRNSYEQYF TGTGCCAGCAGCTTGATAGGGGGCAGGAACTCCTACGAGCAGTACTTC
TRBJ2-7 NA few TRBV5-4 CASSLGGEVDNEQYF TGTGCCAGCAGCTTGGGAGGTGAGGTGGACAACGAGCAGTACTTC
TRBJ1-2 NA NA TRBV5-4 CASRIDKGDYGYTF TGTGCCAGCAGGATAGACAAGGGGGACTATGGCTACACCTTC
TRBJ2-7 NA once TRBV5-5 CASSLVGEANEQYF TGTGCCAGCAGCTTGGTCGGGGAAGCGAACGAGCAGTACTTC
TRBJ1-5 NA NA TRBV5-5 CASSRGGVLADQPQHF TGTGCCAGCAGCCGGGGGGGCGTTTTGGCTGATCAGCCCCAGCATTTT
TRBJ2-1 NA NA TRBV5-1 CASSRTSPRFNEQFF TGCGCCAGCAGCCGAACTAGCCCGAGGTTCAATGAGCAGTTCTTC
TRBJ1-1 NA NA TRBV18 CATLGDMNTEAFF TGTGCCACCCTCGGGGACATGAACACTGAAGCTTTCTTT
TRBJ2-2 NA NA TRBV6-4 CASKAGGAAGELFF TGTGCCTCCAAGGCCGGGGGAGCGGCCGGGGAGCTGTTTTTT
TRBJ2-3 NA NA TRBV7-2 CASSQLTLDTQYF TGTGCCAGCAGCCAGTTAACCTTGGATACGCAGTATTTT
TRBJ1-6 NA few TRBV2 CASSDRSSYNSPLHF TGTGCCAGCAGTGACCGGAGCTCCTATAATTCACCCCTCCACTTT
TRBJ1-2 TRBD1 NA TRBV11-2 CASSLGQGMSGYTF TGTGCCAGCAGCTTGGGACAGGGGATGAGTGGCTACACCTTC
TRBJ2-1 TRBD1 NA TRBV24-1 CATSDFVRGLNEQFF TGTGCCACCAGTGATTTCGTCAGGGGGCTGAATGAGCAGTTCTTC
TRBJ1-5 TRBD1 NA TRBV19 CASSPDRAVNQPQHF TGTGCCAGTAGTCCGGACAGGGCAGTCAATCAGCCCCAGCATTTT
TRBJ1-4 TRBD1 NA TRBV9 CASSVAGQGNEKLFF TGTGCCAGCAGCGTAGCCGGACAGGGTAATGAAAAACTGTTTTTT
TRBJ1-6 TRBD1 NA TRBV18 CASSPEGQGVPLHF TGTGCCAGCTCACCAGAGGGACAGGGTGTACCCCTCCACTTT
TRBJ1-2 TRBD1 NA TRBV5-4 CASSLKGTGGEMDYGYTF TGTGCCAGCAGCTTGAAGGGGACAGGGGGCGAAATGGACTATGGCTACACCTTC
TRBJ1-2 NA NA TRBV19 CASRGGRIDGYTF TGTGCCAGTAGAGGGGGAAGGATAGATGGCTACACCTTC
TRBJ1-6 NA NA TRBV7-3 CASSLGHTNSPLHF TGTGCCAGCAGCTTAGGGCACACGAATTCACCCCTCCACTTT
TRBJ1-2 TRBD1 NA TRBV6-4 CASSQTGVYGYTF TGTGCCAGCAGTCAGACAGGGGTCTATGGCTACACCTTC
TRBJ2-7 NA NA TRBV3-1/TRBV3-2 CASSQDLGPAYEQYF TGTGCCAGCAGCCAAGATCTGGGGCCAGCATACGAGCAGTACTTC